This T cell receptor (beta chain) was sequenced during a study of post-analysis software for immune sequencing data. Overall study context: The disease courses covered relapsing-remitting, secondary progressive and progressive-relapsing multiple sclerosis. Study-wide results and limits: Controls significantly exceeded multiple sclerosis patients in normalized Chao1 diversity. Strong co-clustering by F measure was evident for samples that had been prepared in the same batch. TRBV5-6, TRBV5-1 and TRBV20-1 belonged to a set of roughly five TRBV segments that were more frequent in patients than controls.

Remarks on this clonotype: What it recognizes is unknown.

Tagging with unique molecular identifiers was a feature of the TCR beta cDNA libraries. TCRdb recomputed calls from the PCR reads with MiXCR, one row per CDR3 protein. The data show some 690,000 distinct CDR3 sequences, approximately 59% seen once. Germline V gene lookup returns CDR1 SGHTA and CDR2 FQGNSA. The CDR3 sequence is 15 residues long. After removal of 5 bases from V and 0 bases from J, the junction contained 0 bases not matched to a gene. The chain combines TRBV7-2 with TRBJ2-1, with 11 bases matching TRBD2. Sequences were obtained from blood. The sequence came from a girl aged 2 to 9 with multiple sclerosis. The CDR3 sequence is CASSTSGSSYNEQFF. The CDR3 DNA follows: TGTGCCAGCAGCACTAGCGGGAGCTCCTACAATGAGCAGTTCTTC.